The T cell receptor beta chain under discussion was sequenced for a study of human T cells and chemical hapten exposure listed by TCRdb under 2021. Regarding the study in general: For sensitization, 2% DPC in acetone was applied to a roughly 2 cm by roughly 2 cm area of upper inner arm skin. Throughout the approximately 24-week study period, patients were also given weekly therapeutic DPC doses on the scalp. Patch testing was done on the upper back using Finn chambers containing 0.01% DPC, and results were scored after 6 days according to International Contact Dermatitis Research Group standards. The mostly female patient cohort included alopecia areata with under or over 50% scalp involvement, alopecia totalis and alopecia universalis. Libraries were pooled for sequencing, and per-sample TCR yields varied mainly because of small differences in library volumes within the pool. In alopecia patients, the study followed how the peripheral blood TCR repertoire changed in vivo over primary and secondary sensitization to diphenylcyclopropenone (DPC), a hapten. Blood was sampled from patients pre-sensitization (week 0) and at 2, 6 and about 24 weeks after DPC sensitization. Under 30 alopecia patients gave blood for TCR sequencing at one to four time points (pre-sensitization, 2, 6 and 24 weeks).

The method was RACE. Sequencing used a NextSeq 500. During library preparation, unique molecular identifiers were attached to individual cDNA molecules so that TCRs could be counted in a quantitative, reproducible way. Each blood RNA sample was used to sequence both TCR alpha and TCR beta chains. Under the source paper's analysis protocol: The median number of TCRs per sample was 90,000 to 100,000, ranging from 23,224 to 690,600. The Decombinator software suite was used to annotate V, J and CDR3 in the TCR reads. For the PS versus PT1 abundance plots, all samples were subsampled to the same number of TCRs (28,000). Expanded TCRs were defined as absent before sensitization and observed at least eight times at the 2-week time point. The public reads were reprocessed in TCRdb via fastp at Q25 and MiXCR, keeping in-frame beta chains. Here each entry gathers all rows of one CDR3 protein and keeps the most common genes and DNA. None of the V and J calls come from the authors' own analysis; TCRdb made them. The sample table records about 90,000 distinct CDR3 sequences; approximately 9% of these occur just once. Of the sample, 2% to 3% falls within the top ten clones.

What the time point label conveys for this sample: pre-sensitization, week 0. Interpreted using the paper, the treatment or condition label stands for: therapeutic diphenylcyclopropenone sensitization with weekly scalp DPC. At each patch-test visit, blood was drawn before the patch test was applied. To be eligible, patients had to be aged 18 to 70, diagnosed with alopecia and judged suitable for DPC therapy, while pregnant patients were excluded. Total RNA was extracted from unfractionated whole blood that had been collected in Tempus Blood RNA tubes. The V end gives up 5 bases and the J end 10 bases, leaving 9 bases in the junction not matched to a gene. The CDR3 sequence holds 14 residues, the cysteine and phenylalanine included. Only the CDR3 DNA stays, 42 bases, in frame from base 1. The germline V gene supplies CDR1 KGHDR and CDR2 SFDVKD. Overall study outcomes, separate from this receptor: Alopecia, a presumed autoimmune disease, was present in all patients, so the immune response of the patients might differ from that of healthy individuals. No change with DPC sensitization was found in the number of TCRs above 1 in 1000 frequency, and no evidence of global repertoire structure alterations was found. Patch test score was positively correlated with the number of PT1 expanded TCRs, with significance at thresholds 8, 16 and 32 but not at 4. Repeated subsampling changed both the strength of the expansion versus patch-test correlation and the threshold at which the correlation became significant. Significantly more large CDR3 similarity clusters were formed by expanded TCRs than by pre-sensitization or healthy control sets, consistent with antigen-driven responses.

This clonotype was counted many times. Its recognized antigen is unknown. One base away there is no much larger clone; base qualities are not given. Sequenced here: whole blood, sampled in connection with sensitization to the hapten diphenylcyclopropenone (DPC). This chain is built from TRBV24-1 and TRBJ2-1; 8 of the junction bases match TRBD1. This TCR was sampled from a man aged 35 to 55 with alopecia areata. Some clones in this sample may be carry-over from other donors' samples. Read as DNA, the sequence is TGTGCCACCAGTGGCTGGACAGGGTGGGACGAGCAGTTCTTC. This translates into CATSGWTGWDEQFF.